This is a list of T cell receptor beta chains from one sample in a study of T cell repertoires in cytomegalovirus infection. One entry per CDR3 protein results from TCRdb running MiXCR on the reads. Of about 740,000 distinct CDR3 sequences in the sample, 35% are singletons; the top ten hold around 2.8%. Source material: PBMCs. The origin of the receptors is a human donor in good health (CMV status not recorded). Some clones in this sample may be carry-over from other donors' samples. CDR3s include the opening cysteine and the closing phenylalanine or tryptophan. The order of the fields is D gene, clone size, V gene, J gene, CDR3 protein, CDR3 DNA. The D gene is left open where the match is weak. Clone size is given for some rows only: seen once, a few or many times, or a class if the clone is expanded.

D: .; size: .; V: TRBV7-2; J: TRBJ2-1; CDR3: CASRAQGISRYNEQFF; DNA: TGTGCCAGCAGAGCCCAGGGGATCTCCCGCTACAATGAGCAGTTCTTC
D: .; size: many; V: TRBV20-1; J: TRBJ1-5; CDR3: CSAYNYRQDQPQHF; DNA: TGCAGTGCTTACAATTATAGGCAGGATCAGCCCCAGCATTTT
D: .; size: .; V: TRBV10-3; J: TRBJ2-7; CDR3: CAISFQELYSYEPYF; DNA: TGTGCCATCAGTTTTCAGGAACTCTACTCCTACGAGCCGTACTTC
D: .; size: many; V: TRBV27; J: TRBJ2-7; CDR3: CASSLRVTGTYSYEQYF; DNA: TGTGCCAGCAGTTTAAGGGTGACCGGGACGTACTCCTACGAGCAGTACTTC
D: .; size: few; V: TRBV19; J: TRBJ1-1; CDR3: CASRMLGGNTEAFF; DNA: TGTGCCAGTAGGATGTTGGGCGGGAACACTGAAGCTTTCTTT
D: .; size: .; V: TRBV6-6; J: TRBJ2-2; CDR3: CASSTGPANTGELFF; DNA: TGTGCCAGCAGTACGGGACCGGCGAACACCGGGGAGCTGTTTTTT
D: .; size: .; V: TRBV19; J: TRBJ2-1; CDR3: CASSISSYNEQFF; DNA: TGTGCCAGTAGTATCAGCTCCTACAATGAGCAGTTCTTC
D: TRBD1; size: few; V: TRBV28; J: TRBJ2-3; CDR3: CASSFSGQGLDTQYF; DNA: TGTGCCAGCAGTTTCTCGGGACAGGGGCTGGATACGCAGTATTTT
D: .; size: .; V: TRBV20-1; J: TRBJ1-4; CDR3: CSASQGEKLFF; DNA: TGCAGTGCTAGTCAGGGTGAAAAACTGTTTTTT
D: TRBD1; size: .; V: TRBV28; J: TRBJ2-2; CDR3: CASQGTAVTGELFF; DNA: TGTGCCAGCCAGGGGACAGCCGTCACCGGGGAGCTGTTTTTT
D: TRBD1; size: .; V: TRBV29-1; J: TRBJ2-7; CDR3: CSVKHRDRVSYEQYF; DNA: TGCAGCGTTAAACACCGGGACAGGGTATCCTACGAGCAGTACTTC
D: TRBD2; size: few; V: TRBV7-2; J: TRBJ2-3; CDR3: CASSLAILGGGMGDTQYF; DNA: TGTGCCAGCAGCTTAGCTATACTTGGCGGGGGGATGGGGGATACGCAGTATTTT
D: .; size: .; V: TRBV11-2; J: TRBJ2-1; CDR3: CASSLEAPGTDYNEQFF; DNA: TGTGCCAGCAGCTTAGAAGCCCCCGGGACCGATTACAATGAGCAGTTCTTC
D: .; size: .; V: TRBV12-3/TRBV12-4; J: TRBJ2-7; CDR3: CASTPELAGEQYF; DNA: TGTGCCAGCACCCCCGAATTGGCGGGCGAGCAGTACTTC
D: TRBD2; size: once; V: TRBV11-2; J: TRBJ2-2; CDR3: CASSLVSAGASRELFF; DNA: TGTGCCAGCAGCTTAGTCTCTGCGGGAGCCTCTCGGGAGCTGTTTTTT
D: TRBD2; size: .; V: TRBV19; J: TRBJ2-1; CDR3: CASAWAGGIYNEQFF; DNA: TGTGCCAGCGCGTGGGCGGGAGGGATCTACAATGAGCAGTTCTTC
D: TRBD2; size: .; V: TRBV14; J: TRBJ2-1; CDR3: CASSQTAGSSYNEQFF; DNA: TGTGCCAGCAGCCAGACAGCGGGAAGCTCCTACAATGAGCAGTTCTTC
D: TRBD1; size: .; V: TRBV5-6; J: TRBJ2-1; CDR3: CASSWGTGHNEQFF; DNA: TGTGCCAGCAGCTGGGGGACAGGGCACAATGAGCAGTTCTTC
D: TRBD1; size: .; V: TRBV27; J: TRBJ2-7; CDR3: CASRSYRGEQYF; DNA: TGTGCCAGCAGATCCTACAGGGGAGAGCAGTACTTC
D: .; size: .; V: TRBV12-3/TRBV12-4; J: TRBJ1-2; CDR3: CASSIEVFYGYTF; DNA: TGTGCCAGCAGTATTGAGGTTTTCTATGGCTACACCTTC
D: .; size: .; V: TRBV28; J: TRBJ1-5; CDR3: CASSYIYTSNQPQHF; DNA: TGTGCCAGCAGTTACATTTACACTAGCAATCAGCCCCAGCATTTT
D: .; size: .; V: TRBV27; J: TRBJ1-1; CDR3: CASSSSGRGATEAFF; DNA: TGTGCCAGCAGTTCGTCCGGCAGGGGAGCCACTGAAGCTTTCTTT
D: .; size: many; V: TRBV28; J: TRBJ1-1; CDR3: CASSSSYTEAFF; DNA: TGTGCCAGCAGCTCCTCTTACACTGAAGCTTTCTTT
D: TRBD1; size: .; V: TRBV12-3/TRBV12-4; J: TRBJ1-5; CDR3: CASSSTGGQDGNQPQHF; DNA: TGTGCCAGCAGTTCCACTGGAGGACAGGATGGGAATCAGCCCCAGCATTTT
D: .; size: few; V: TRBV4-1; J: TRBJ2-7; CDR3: CASSQVFGGEQYF; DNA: TGCGCCAGCAGCCAAGTCTTCGGAGGCGAGCAGTACTTC
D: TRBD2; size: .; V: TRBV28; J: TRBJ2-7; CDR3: CASSFDPKLAGGPSSYEQYF; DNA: TGTGCCAGCAGCTTCGACCCGAAGCTAGCGGGGGGCCCATCCAGCTACGAGCAGTACTTC
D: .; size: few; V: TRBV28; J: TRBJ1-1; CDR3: CASSLVRIEGAFF; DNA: TGTGCCAGCAGTTTGGTACGGATTGAGGGAGCTTTCTTT
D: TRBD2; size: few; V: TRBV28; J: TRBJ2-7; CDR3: CASSTDFTSGRAGEQYF; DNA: TGTGCCAGCAGTACCGACTTCACTAGCGGGAGGGCGGGGGAGCAGTACTTC